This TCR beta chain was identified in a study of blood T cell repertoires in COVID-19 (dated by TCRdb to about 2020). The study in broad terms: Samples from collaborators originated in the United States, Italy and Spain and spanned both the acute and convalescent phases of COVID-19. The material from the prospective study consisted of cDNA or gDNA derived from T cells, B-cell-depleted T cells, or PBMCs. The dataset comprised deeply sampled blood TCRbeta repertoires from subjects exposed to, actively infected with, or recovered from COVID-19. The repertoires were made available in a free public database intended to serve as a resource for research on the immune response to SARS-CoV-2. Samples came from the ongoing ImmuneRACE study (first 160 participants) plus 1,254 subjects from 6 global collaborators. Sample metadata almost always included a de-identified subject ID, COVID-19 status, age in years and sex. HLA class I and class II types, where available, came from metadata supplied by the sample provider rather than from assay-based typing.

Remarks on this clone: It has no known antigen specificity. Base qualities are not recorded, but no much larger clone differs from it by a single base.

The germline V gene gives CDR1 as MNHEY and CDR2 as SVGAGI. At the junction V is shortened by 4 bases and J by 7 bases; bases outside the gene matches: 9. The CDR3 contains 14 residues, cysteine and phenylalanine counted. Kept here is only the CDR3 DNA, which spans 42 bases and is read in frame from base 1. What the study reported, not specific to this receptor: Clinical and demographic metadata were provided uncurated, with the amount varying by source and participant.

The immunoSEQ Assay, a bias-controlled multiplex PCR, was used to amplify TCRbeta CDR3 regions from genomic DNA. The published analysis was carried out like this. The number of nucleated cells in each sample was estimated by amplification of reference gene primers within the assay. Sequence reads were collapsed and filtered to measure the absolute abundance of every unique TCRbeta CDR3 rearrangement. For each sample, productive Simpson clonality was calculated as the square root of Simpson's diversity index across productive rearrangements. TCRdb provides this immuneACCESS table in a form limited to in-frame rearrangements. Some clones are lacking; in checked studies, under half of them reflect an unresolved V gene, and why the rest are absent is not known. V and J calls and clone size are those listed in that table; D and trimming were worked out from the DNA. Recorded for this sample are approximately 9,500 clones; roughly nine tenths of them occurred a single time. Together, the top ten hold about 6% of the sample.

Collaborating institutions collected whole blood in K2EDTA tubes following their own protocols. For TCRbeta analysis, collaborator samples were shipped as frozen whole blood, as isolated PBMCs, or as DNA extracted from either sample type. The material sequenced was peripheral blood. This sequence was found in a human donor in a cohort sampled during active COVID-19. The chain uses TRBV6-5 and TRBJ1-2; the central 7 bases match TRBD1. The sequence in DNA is TGTGCCAGCAGTTCTATTCGACAGGGAGGTGGCTACACCTTC. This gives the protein CASSSIRQGGGYTF.